This TCR beta chain came from a study of early T cells in non-severe SARS-CoV-2 infection. Study details: The chains were unpaired, and the sequenced material was bulk RNA from unsorted whole blood.

J lost 1 base, V lost 4 bases, and 8 bases had no gene match. This CDR3 region has 16 residues. CDR1 and CDR2 (germline): MNHNY, SVGAGI (reference sequence). Notes on the study in general: Clonotype matching in VDJdb favored anti-spike CD8 responses and did not capture private and CD4 specificities.

This clonotype turned up a few times. Its matching antigen is unknown. Tagging with unique molecular identifiers was applied to individual cDNA molecules. TCRdb passed the 5' RACE reads through MiXCR, listing each CDR3 protein once. The repertoire holds about 83,000 distinct CDR3 sequences, with roughly an eighth as singletons. This TCR derives from an adult who was a healthcare worker with PCR-confirmed SARS-CoV-2 infection or an uninfected control (not recorded which). The specimen sequenced was whole blood. The chain couples TRBV6-6 to TRBJ2-7, with 9 bases aligning to TRBD1. CDR3 sequence reads: CASSSVPGQGSYEQYF. The CDR3 nucleotides read TGTGCCAGCAGTTCCGTCCCGGGACAGGGATCCTACGAGCAGTACTTC.